A single sample is the source of the 29 T cell receptor beta chains below, sequenced in a study of blood T cells in healthy people across ages. Primers used in a second PCR of roughly 6 to 11 cycles were a sample-barcoded 5' primer and a J-beta primer mix. TCRdb reprocessed the 5' RACE reads with MiXCR, giving one entry per CDR3 protein. This table holds some 1,000,000 distinct CDR3 sequences, 20% to 25% found once. The same data also contributed to another study, on T cells of mothers and their children.

The sequenced sample consisted of blood. These receptors all stem from a girl aged 2 to 10 in good health.

The chain uses TRBV24-1 and TRBJ1-2, with D possibly matching TRBD1 (5 bases). The CDR3 runs to 13 residues. Germline V gives CDR1 KGHDR, CDR2 SFDVKD. Trimming removed 7 bases from V and 6 bases from J, with 14 bases in between. The CDR3 reads CATREAGDDGYTF. The CDR3 nucleotides read TGTGCCACCAGGGAGGCGGGGGATGATGGCTACACCTTC.

V gene TRBV4-1 combines with J gene TRBJ2-1; maybe TRBD1 (6 bases). The germline V gene has CDR1 MGHRA and CDR2 YSYEKL. The CDR3 sequence is 14 residues long. Trimming took 3 bases from V and 3 from J, leaving 9 bases between them. CDR3: CASSQRTDYNEQFF. In DNA form, the CDR3 reads TGCGCCAGCAGCCAGCGGACAGACTACAATGAGCAGTTCTTC.

This clonotype has only a few counts. V usage is TRBV11-2 and J usage is TRBJ2-5; tentatively, D is TRBD2 (5 bases). The CDR3 extends over 13 amino acids. V lost 3 bases to trimming and J lost 3 bases, with 8 bases between them. Germline assignment: CDR1 SGHAT and CDR2 FQNNGV. The CDR3 DNA reads as TGTGCCAGCAGCTTCGCGGGCAAAGAGACCCAGTACTTC. Protein product: CASSFAGKETQYF.

This clonotype was counted between two and nine times. The gene calls are TRBV12-3 or TRBV12-4 and TRBJ2-1; 7 nucleotides agree with TRBD2. Trimming removed 7 bases from V and 7 bases from J; junction bases left unmatched: 10. This CDR3 contains 14 residues. This CDR3 is CASITSGDWNEQFF. The DNA for the CDR3 is TGTGCCAGCATTACGAGCGGGGACTGGAATGAGCAGTTCTTC.

The table lists this clonotype with a few counts. This chain connects TRBV7-6 to TRBJ2-5; 11 positions agree with TRBD2. CDR1 is SGHVS, CDR2 FNYEAQ, per germline. The trim removed 4 bases at V and 4 bases at J, leaving 5 bases unmatched. The CDR3 contains 15 residues. The CDR3 nucleotides read TGTGCCAGCAGCTCCCATAGCGGGAGGGGAGAGACCCAGTACTTC. Protein sequence: CASSSHSGRGETQYF. The whole variable domain, remainder taken from reference TRBV7-6 and TRBJ2-5, is GAGVSQSPRYKVTKRGQDVALRCDPISGHVSLYWYRQALGQGPEFLTYFNYEAQQDKSGLPNDRFSAERPEGSISTLTIQRTEQRDSAMYRCASSSHSGRGETQYFGPGTRLLVL.

This chain joins TRBV15 and TRBJ2-7; the D is unclear. CDR3 length equals 15 residues. The ends were cut back, 0 bases at V and 3 bases at J, with 12 bases in the middle. CDR1 is LNHNV, CDR2 YYDKDF, per germline (reference sequence). The CDR3 DNA reads as TGTGCCACCAGCAGAGATGTTAGGAGTATCTACGAGCAGTACTTC. This translates into CATSRDVRSIYEQYF.

This clonotype showed up just a few times. The chain is built from TRBV27 and TRBJ2-6; possibly TRBD2 for D (5 bases). Trimming stripped 10 bases from V and 2 bases from J, with 15 bases between. Germline V gene sequence: CDR1 MNHEY, CDR2 SMNVEV (reference sequence). The CDR3 sequence is 15 residues long. CDR3 in amino acids: CATRSYGAGANVLTF. The CDR3 region has the DNA TGTGCCACGAGGTCCTACGGGGCTGGGGCCAACGTCCTGACTTTC.

There are a few counts of this clonotype. The genes are TRBV3-1 and TRBJ2-4; a weak D match, TRBD1 (6 bases). The CDR3 covers 12 residues. Germline loops: CDR1 LGHDT, CDR2 YNNKEL (reference sequence). Trimming took 5 bases from V and 12 from J, leaving 14 bases between them. As DNA, the CDR3 is TGTGCCAGCAGCGGGGGCGAAGTTACTCAGTACTTC. Residues: CASSGGEVTQYF. Together with reference TRBV3-1 and TRBJ2-4, the CDR3 gives the full variable domain: DTAVSQTPKYLVTQMGNDKSIKCEQNLGHDTMYWYKQDSKKFLKIMFSYNNKELIINETVPNRFSPKSPDKAHLNLHINSLELGDSAVYFCASSGGEVTQYFGAGTRLSVL.

The V and J genes are TRBV4-1 and TRBJ1-5; 7 nucleotides agree with TRBD1. CDR1 and CDR2 (germline): MGHRA, YSYEKL. CDR3 size: 15 residues. The J segment lost 9 bases and the V segment lost 4 bases, leaving 12 bases of the junction unmatched. As DNA, the CDR3 is TGCGCCAGCAGCCTGGACAGGAGCTCTTTTTCGCCCCAGCATTTT. Its translation: CASSLDRSSFSPQHF.

This rearrangement joins TRBV24-1 to TRBJ2-3, with unresolved D. The V gene lost 5 bases and the J gene lost 1 base, with 3 bases spanning the gap. CDR1 and CDR2 (germline): KGHDR, SFDVKD. This CDR3 is built from 12 residues. This chain's CDR3 is CATSGGTDTQYF. CDR3 bases: TGTGCCACCAGTGGCGGCACAGATACGCAGTATTTT.

The chain couples TRBV14 to TRBJ2-3; TRBD1 matches 7 bases. The germline V gene encodes CDR1 SGHDN and CDR2 FVKESK. This CDR3 contains 14 residues. V was clipped by 0 bases and J by 5 bases; unmatched bases: 2. CDR3 nucleotides: TGTGCCAGCAGCCAAGAATACAGGGGAGATACGCAGTATTTT. Translated, it gives CASSQEYRGDTQYF.

This chain joins TRBV7-8 and TRBJ1-5; D may be TRBD1 (5 bases). The CDR3 spans 18 residues. CDR1 and CDR2 from the germline V gene are SGHVS and FQNEAQ. V was clipped by 5 bases and J by 1 base, with 21 bases between them. CDR3 nucleotide sequence: TGTGCCAGCAGCCTTGACGCAAGAGGCAGGGAAAGCAATCAGCCCCAGCATTTT. It translates to CASSLDARGRESNQPQHF.

This clonotype was detected only a few times. The chain uses TRBV5-1 and TRBJ2-5, with 8 bases that match TRBD1. This CDR3 is 14 amino acids long. J gave up 5 bases and V 2 bases, and 5 bases lay outside the gene matches. CDR1 and CDR2 from the germline V gene are SGHRS and YFSETQ. The CDR3 bases are TGCGCCAGCAGCTTTACAGGGGGAAGGGAGACCCAGTACTTC. This gives the protein CASSFTGGRETQYF.

V is TRBV2 and J is TRBJ2-1, with 9 bases fitting TRBD2. This CDR3 region has 15 residues. The germline gives CDR1 SNHLY, CDR2 FYNNEI. J was trimmed by 4 bases and V by 8 bases; bases with no gene match: 9. In DNA form, the CDR3 reads TGTGCCAGCTTAATTAGCGGGGGTACTTACAATGAGCAGTTCTTC. Its protein product is CASLISGGTYNEQFF.

V gene TRBV11-2 combines with J gene TRBJ2-2; a possible D gene is TRBD1 (6 bases). V gave up 5 bases and J gave up 3 bases, with 10 bases separating them. CDR1 and CDR2 (germline): SGHAT, FQNNGV. This CDR3 has 14 amino acids. The DNA of the CDR3 is TGTGCCAGCAGCCAGGGGCGAGACACCGGGGAGCTGTTTTTT. Protein: CASSQGRDTGELFF.

This sequence joins TRBV28 and TRBJ1-3, with 8 bases identical to TRBD1. The CDR3 is 16 amino acids. Germline CDR1 and CDR2: MDHEN and SYDVKM. Germline trimming cut 6 bases from V and 2 bases from J; bases unmatched to any gene: 9. CDR3 coding DNA: TGTGCCAGCAGCATATCCGGGACAGGAGCTGGAAACACCATATATTTT. Amino acid sequence: CASSISGTGAGNTIYF.

This rearrangement joins TRBV5-1 to TRBJ2-7; D might be TRBD2 (6 bases). Trimming cost V 0 bases and J 6 bases, with 10 bases left between them. The length of the CDR3 is 13 residues. The V gene's germline CDR1 is SGHRS and CDR2 YFSETQ. CDR3 sequence reads: CASSLEGTPEQYF. CDR3 DNA sequence: TGCGCCAGCAGCTTGGAGGGGACTCCCGAGCAGTACTTC. Complete variable domain (other parts from reference TRBV5-1 and TRBJ2-7): KAGVTQTPRYLIKTRGQQVTLSCSPISGHRSVSWYQQTPGQGLQFLFEYFSETQRNKGNFPGRFSGRQFSNSRSEMNVSTLELGDSALYLCASSLEGTPEQYFGPGTRLTVT.

About this clonotype: An end of the junction differs from the germline gene, which may be a read error. This chain connects TRBV7-3 to TRBJ2-1; the D is unclear. This CDR3 has 13 residues. Germline loops: CDR1 SGHTA, CDR2 FQGTGA. The CDR3: CVSSLTVGHEQFF. The CDR3 nucleotides read TGTGTCAGCAGCTTAACGGTAGGGCATGAGCAGTTCTTC.

This clonotype was seen only a few times. The chain carries TRBV20-1 and TRBJ2-7; D is perhaps TRBD1 or TRBD2 (5 bases each). Germline V gene data show CDR1 as DFQATT and CDR2 as SNEGSKA (reference sequence). Trimming cost V 6 bases and J 4 bases, with 19 bases left between them. This CDR3 has 14 residues. The CDR3 here is CSAKTGTEIYEQYF. DNA for the CDR3: TGCAGTGCCAAAACCGGGACCGAAATATACGAGCAGTACTTC.

The rearrangement joins TRBV10-3 to TRBJ1-3; D gene unclear. V lost 6 bases and J 0 bases, leaving 6 bases between the germline ends. The CDR3 is made up of 13 amino acids. Germline V lookup: CDR1 ENHRY, CDR2 SYGVKD. DNA for the CDR3: TGTGCCATCAGACGGAACTCTGGAAACACCATATATTTT. This encodes CAIRRNSGNTIYF.

This clonotype was observed a handful of times. V is TRBV29-1 and J is TRBJ2-7, with D perhaps matching TRBD1 or TRBD2 (5 bases each). Germline CDR1 reads SQVTM; CDR2 reads ANQGSEA. The V end lost 4 bases, the J end lost 6 bases, and 13 bases lay between the germline ends. This CDR3 is 12 amino acids long. CDR3 amino acids: CSVGGDGFEQYF. Here the CDR3 DNA reads TGCAGCGTTGGAGGGGATGGTTTCGAGCAGTACTTC.

V is TRBV5-1 and J is TRBJ2-3; D uncertain. The V gene lost 0 bases and the J gene lost 2 bases, with 7 bases spanning the gap. Looked up from germline, CDR1 is SGHRS and CDR2 is YFSETQ. The CDR3 has 14 amino acids. CDR3 DNA: TGCGCCAGCAGCTTGGGACATCCCACAGATACGCAGTATTTT. Amino acid sequence: CASSLGHPTDTQYF.

The rearrangement uses TRBV9 and TRBJ2-2, with D perhaps matching TRBD1 or TRBD2 (5 bases each). Germline assignment: CDR1 SGDLS and CDR2 YYNGEE. The ends were cut back, 4 bases at V and 5 bases at J, with 15 bases in the middle. CDR3 length equals 15 residues. The CDR3 protein is CASSTRLGVTGELFF. In DNA, the CDR3 is TGTGCCAGCAGCACCCGACTGGGGGTAACCGGGGAGCTGTTTTTT.

The table lists this clonotype with a few counts. The rearrangement joins TRBV20-1 to TRBJ1-5; tentative D call: TRBD1 (6 bases). The CDR3 spans 15 residues. Per germline, CDR1 DFQATT and CDR2 SNEGSKA (reference sequence). V was shortened by 3 bases and J by 5 bases, with 17 bases between the two germline ends. Here the CDR3 DNA reads TGCAGTGCTAGCCAGGGGCGGTGGTTTCATCAGCCCCAGCATTTT. Translation: CSASQGRWFHQPQHF.

A single count supports this clonotype. The CDR3 protein is CSASAAGLARGRGTQYF. The CDR3 DNA sequence: TGCAGTGCTAGTGCTGCGGGACTAGCAAGGGGCCGGGGTACGCAGTATTTT. The J gene is TRBJ2-3, the V gene TRBV20-1; 9 bases are a match to TRBD2. The CDR3 spans 17 residues. CDR1 and CDR2 from the germline V gene are DFQATT and SNEGSKA (reference sequence). The trim removed 3 bases at V and 8 bases at J, leaving 18 bases unmatched.

This clonotype was counted between two and nine times. The chain recombines TRBV4-2 with TRBJ1-1; D call uncertain. This CDR3 is built from 15 residues. Trimming cost V 0 bases and J 1 base, with 9 bases left between them. CDR1 is LGHNA and CDR2 is YNFKEQ in the germline V gene. The CDR3 DNA reads as TGTGCCAGCAGCCAAGATCGGGCAGGGAACACTGAAGCTTTCTTT. It yields the protein CASSQDRAGNTEAFF.

The chain combines TRBV4-1 with TRBJ2-5, with 7 bases matching TRBD1. CDR3 length: 17 amino acids. Germline V lookup: CDR1 MGHRA, CDR2 YSYEKL. The V gene end was trimmed by 1 base and the J gene end by 5 bases; junction bases not matched to a gene: 13. The CDR3 DNA is TGCGCCAGCAGCCAAGTGTTAAAGGACAGGTGGATCGAGACCCAGTACTTC. This encodes CASSQVLKDRWIETQYF.

This clonotype was observed a few times. V is TRBV12-5 and J is TRBJ2-1; TRBD2 is a possible D gene (6 bases). The CDR3 totals 17 residues. Germline lookup yields CDR1 LGHNT and CDR2 FRNRAP. V lost 0 bases, J lost 5 bases, and 17 bases lay in between. CDR3 bases: TGTGCTAGTGGTTTGGTACTTTCCGGGACTCCTGACAATGAGCAGTTCTTC. This codes for CASGLVLSGTPDNEQFF.

This clonotype was counted only a few times. The rearrangement uses TRBV7-2 and TRBJ2-1, with D perhaps assigned TRBD1 or TRBD2 (6 bases each). This CDR3 spans 15 amino acids. CDR1 is SGHTA, CDR2 FQGNSA, per germline. The V gene lost 2 bases and the J gene lost 8 bases, with 16 bases spanning the gap. This CDR3 reads CASSLYGMEGDEQFF. CDR3 coding DNA: TGTGCCAGCAGCTTATACGGGATGGAGGGGGATGAGCAGTTCTTC.